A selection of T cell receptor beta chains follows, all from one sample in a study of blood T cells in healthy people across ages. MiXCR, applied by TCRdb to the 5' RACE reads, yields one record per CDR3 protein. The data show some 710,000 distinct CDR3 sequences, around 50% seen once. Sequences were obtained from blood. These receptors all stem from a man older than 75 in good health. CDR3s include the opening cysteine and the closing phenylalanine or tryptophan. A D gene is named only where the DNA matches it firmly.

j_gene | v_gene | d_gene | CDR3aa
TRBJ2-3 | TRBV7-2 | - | CASSFSSQINTQYF
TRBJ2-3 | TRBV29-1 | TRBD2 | CSASWTSGRDTQYF
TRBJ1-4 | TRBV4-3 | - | CASSQTFEVGGEKLFF
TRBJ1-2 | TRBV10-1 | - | CASRLGRGLHGYTF
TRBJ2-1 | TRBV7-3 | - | CASSIRQSSYNEQFF
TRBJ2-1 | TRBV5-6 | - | CASSLIAARGKEQFF
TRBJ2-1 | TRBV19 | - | CASGIIGGQNEQFF
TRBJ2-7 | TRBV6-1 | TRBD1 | CASSETGGSYEQYF
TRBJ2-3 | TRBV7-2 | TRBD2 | CASVFRDYLTDTQYF
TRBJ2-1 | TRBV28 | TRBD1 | CASSSGTGVYEQFF
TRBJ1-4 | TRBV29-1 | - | CSVVGTTTNEKLFF
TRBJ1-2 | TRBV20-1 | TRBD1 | CSARDLGGQGYTF
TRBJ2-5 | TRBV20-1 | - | CSAGAGSREETQYF
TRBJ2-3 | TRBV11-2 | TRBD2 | CASSPTPLAEYTDTQYF
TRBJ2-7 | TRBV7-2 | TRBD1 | CASSPRTGGIYEQYF
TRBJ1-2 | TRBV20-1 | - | CSAREEIGSRGYTF
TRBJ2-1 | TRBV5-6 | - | CASSLINLNEQFF
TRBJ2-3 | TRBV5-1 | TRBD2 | CASSLGWTSGRVDTQYF
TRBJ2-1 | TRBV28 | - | CASRRTDYNEQFF
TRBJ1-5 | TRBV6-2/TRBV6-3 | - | CASGQGLSNQPQHF
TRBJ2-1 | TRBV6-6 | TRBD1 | CASIQDRGYNEQFF
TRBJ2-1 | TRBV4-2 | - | CASSQEFGDLQAFHEQFF
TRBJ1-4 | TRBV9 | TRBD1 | CASSLTGAGEKLFF
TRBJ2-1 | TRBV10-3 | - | CAISESHEQFF
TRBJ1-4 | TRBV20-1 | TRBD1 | CSAQGGQDATNEKLFF
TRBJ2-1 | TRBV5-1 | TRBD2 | CASSLGLGEYNEQFF
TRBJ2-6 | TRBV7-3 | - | CASSRDGYSGANVLTF
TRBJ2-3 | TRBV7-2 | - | CASSRPSPETDTQYF
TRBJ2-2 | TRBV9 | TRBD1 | CASSPRDRGYTGELFF
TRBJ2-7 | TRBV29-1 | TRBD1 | CSVEDTGGTDEQYF
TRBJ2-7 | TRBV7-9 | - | CASSPTPSREQYF
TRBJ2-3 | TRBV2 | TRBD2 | CASSPPTSGLNTQYF
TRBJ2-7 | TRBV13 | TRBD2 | CASSRGLAPYF
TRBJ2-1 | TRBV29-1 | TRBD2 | CSVAELAAYNEQFF
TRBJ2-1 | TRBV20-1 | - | CSASSQGLDEQFF
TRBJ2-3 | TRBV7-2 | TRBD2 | CASSLVGGGADTQYF
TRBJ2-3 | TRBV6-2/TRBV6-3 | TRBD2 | CASSYSPAGGLTDTQYF
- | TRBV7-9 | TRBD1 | CASSHRRLTGFHEQYF
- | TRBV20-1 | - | CSASPPGLDYEQYF
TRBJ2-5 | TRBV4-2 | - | CASSRETSTGKETQYF
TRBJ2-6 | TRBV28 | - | CASSFGANVLTF
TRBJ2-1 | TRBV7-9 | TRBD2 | CASSLQQGLAGEQFF